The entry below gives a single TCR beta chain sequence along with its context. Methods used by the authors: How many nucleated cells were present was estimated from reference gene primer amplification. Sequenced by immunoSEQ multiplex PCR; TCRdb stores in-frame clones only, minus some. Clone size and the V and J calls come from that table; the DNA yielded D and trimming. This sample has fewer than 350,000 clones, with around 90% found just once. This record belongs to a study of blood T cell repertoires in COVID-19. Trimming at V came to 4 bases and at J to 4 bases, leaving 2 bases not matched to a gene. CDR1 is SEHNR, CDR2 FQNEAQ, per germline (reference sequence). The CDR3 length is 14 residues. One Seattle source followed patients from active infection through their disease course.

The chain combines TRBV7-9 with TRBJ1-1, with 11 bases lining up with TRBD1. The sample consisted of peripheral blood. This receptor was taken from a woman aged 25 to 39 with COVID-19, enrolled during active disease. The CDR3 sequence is CASSWTGGLTEAFF. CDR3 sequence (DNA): TGTGCCAGCAGCTGGACAGGGGGCCTCACTGAAGCTTTCTTT.